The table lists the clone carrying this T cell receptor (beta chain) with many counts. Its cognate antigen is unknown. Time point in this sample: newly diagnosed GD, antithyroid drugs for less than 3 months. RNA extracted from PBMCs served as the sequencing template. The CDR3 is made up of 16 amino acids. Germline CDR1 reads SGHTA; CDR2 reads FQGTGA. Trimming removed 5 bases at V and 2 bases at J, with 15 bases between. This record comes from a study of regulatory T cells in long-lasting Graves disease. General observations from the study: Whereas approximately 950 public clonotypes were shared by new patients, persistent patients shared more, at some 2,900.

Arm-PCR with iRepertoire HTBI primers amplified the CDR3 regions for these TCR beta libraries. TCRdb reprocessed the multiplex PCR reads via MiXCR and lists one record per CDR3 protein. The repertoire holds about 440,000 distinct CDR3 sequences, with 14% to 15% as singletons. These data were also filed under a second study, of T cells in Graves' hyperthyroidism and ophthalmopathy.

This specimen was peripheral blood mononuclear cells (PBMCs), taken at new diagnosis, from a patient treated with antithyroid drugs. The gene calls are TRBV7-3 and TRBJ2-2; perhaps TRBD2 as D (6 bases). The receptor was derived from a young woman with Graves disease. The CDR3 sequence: CASSPTGLSNTGELFF. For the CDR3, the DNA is TGTGCCAGCAGCCCAACGGGACTTTCTAACACCGGGGAGCTGTTTTTT.